One and the same sample provided the 26 T cell receptor beta chains below, sequenced in a study of shared clonotypes between healthy human individuals. Clones were read by immunoSEQ multiplex PCR, and TCRdb kept only the in-frame ones, dropping some. Found here are about 510,000 clones, 60% to 80% of them singletons; the top ten hold under 15%. Sequencing was carried out using PBMCs. Receptor source: a woman in her thirties or forties in good health. Some clones in this sample may be carry-over from other donors' samples.

The CDR3 DNA reads as TGTGCCAGCAGTTCTGTCGGGACAGGGCAGCAGTTCTTC. Amino acid sequence: CASSSVGTGQQFF. This sequence joins TRBV27 and TRBJ2-1, with 9 bases fitting TRBD1. Trimming at V came to 4 bases and at J to 11 bases, leaving 6 bases not matched to a gene. Germline V gene data show CDR1 as MNHEY and CDR2 as SMNVEV (reference sequence). The length of the CDR3 is 13 residues.

The gene calls are TRBV6-6 and TRBJ2-7; weak D call: TRBD1 (6 bases). The CDR3 is 14 residues long. From germline, CDR1 is MNHNY and CDR2 SVGAGI (reference sequence). V lost 0 bases and J 2 bases, leaving 8 bases between the germline ends. This CDR3 reads CASSYSGTTYEQYF. The CDR3 bases are TGTGCCAGCAGTTACTCCGGGACAACCTACGAGCAGTACTTC.

This clone occurred many times. V gene TRBV6-4 combines with J gene TRBJ2-1; 9 bases are a match to TRBD2. Germline CDR1 MRHNA, CDR2 SNTAGT. The CDR3 consists of 14 residues. After removal of 4 bases from V and 5 bases from J, the junction contained 3 bases not matched to a gene. Written as DNA, the CDR3 is TGTGCCAGCAGTGTTGCGGGAGGGGACAATGAGCAGTTCTTC. It is translated as CASSVAGGDNEQFF.

On this clone: Other DNA sequences in the same sample also yield this CDR3. The chain combines TRBV9 with TRBJ2-1, with 7 bases aligning to TRBD1. This CDR3 comprises 15 residues. The V gene end was trimmed by 0 bases and the J gene end by 0 bases; junction bases not matched to a gene: 0. CDR1 SGDLS and CDR2 YYNGEE come from the germline V gene. For the CDR3, the DNA is TGTGCCAGCAGCGTAGACAGGGGCTCCTACAATGAGCAGTTCTTC. Protein product: CASSVDRGSYNEQFF.

This clone has a single count. V is TRBV7-9 and J is TRBJ2-5; D is possibly TRBD1 or TRBD2 (5 bases each). Trimming pared 5 bases from V and 4 bases from J, leaving 8 bases between. Germline-derived CDR1 and CDR2 are SEHNR and FQNEAQ (reference sequence). The CDR3 totals 12 residues. CDR3 region: CASSPGAETQYF. Here the CDR3 DNA reads TGTGCCAGCAGCCCCGGGGCAGAGACCCAGTACTTC.

CDR3 bases: TGTGCCTGGAGTGGAACGCAGGAGAGCACAGATACGCAGTATTTT. Translation: CAWSGTQESTDTQYF. The chain carries TRBV30 and TRBJ2-3; no clear D gene. Per germline, CDR1 GTSNPN and CDR2 SVGIG (reference sequence). This CDR3 has 15 residues. Between the trimmed V and J ends, which lost 1 base and 0 bases, there was a span of 11 bases.

The chain is built from TRBV4-1 and TRBJ1-4, with no clear D. CDR3 length: 14 residues. The germline V gene encodes CDR1 MGHRA and CDR2 YSYEKL. The V end lost 6 bases, the J end lost 7 bases, and 15 bases lay between the germline ends. The CDR3 region is CASRDPGKGEKLFF. CDR3 in DNA: TGCGCCAGCAGGGATCCCGGGAAGGGTGAAAAACTGTTTTTT.

This clone was picked up a small number of times. The V and J genes are TRBV5-1 and TRBJ2-2, with D maybe TRBD1 (7 bases). The V and J ends lost 4 bases and 4 bases respectively, with 14 bases between them. Germline CDR1 is SGHRS and CDR2 is YFSETQ. This CDR3 has 15 residues. As DNA, the CDR3 is TGCGCCAGCAGCCCCGGGACAGCGGGCACCGGGGAGCTGTTTTTT. Residues: CASSPGTAGTGELFF.

V gene TRBV4-1 combines with J gene TRBJ2-4; TRBD1 aligns across 7 bases. Germline values: CDR1 MGHRA, CDR2 YSYEKL. V trimming: 4 bases; J trimming: 7 bases; junction bases outside the gene matches: 7. This CDR3 is 14 amino acids long. This chain's CDR3 is CASSRDRALNIQYF. The CDR3 coding sequence is TGCGCCAGCAGCCGAGACAGGGCGCTGAACATTCAGTACTTC.

V is TRBV6-5 and J is TRBJ2-7, with 10 nucleotides matching TRBD2. Unmatched junction bases numbered 3, after V lost 0 bases and J lost 4 bases. In germline, CDR1 is MNHEY, CDR2 SVGAGI. The CDR3 runs to 15 residues. The CDR3 region is CASSYSASGSYEQYF. The CDR3 coding sequence is TGTGCCAGCAGTTACTCGGCTAGCGGGAGTTACGAGCAGTACTTC.

V is TRBV6-5 and J is TRBJ1-3; TRBD1 might be the D (5 bases). CDR1 and CDR2 (germline): MNHEY, SVGAGI. The V end lost 4 bases, the J end lost 2 bases, and 9 bases lay between the germline ends. This CDR3 is 14 amino acids long. As DNA, the CDR3 is TGTGCCAGCAGTTCAGGGTCGGCTGGAAACACCATATATTTT. Its translation: CASSSGSAGNTIYF.

Points on this clone: This likely came from a read error, as a far larger clone is one base away. At the DNA level, this CDR3 is encoded by other sequences in the same sample as well. This chain links TRBV4-3 with TRBJ2-5; D perhaps matches TRBD2 (5 bases). The J call may be mistaken, given a closer DNA end match to TRBJ2-7. Germline V gene sequence: CDR1 LGHNA, CDR2 YSLEER. This CDR3 spans 16 amino acids. The CDR3 DNA is TGCGCCAGCAGCCAGGGATTATCTGGACTCCGGGCCGAGCAGTACTTC. Translating gives CASSQGLSGLRAEQYF.

The CDR3 spells CASSSTAFF. In DNA, the CDR3 is TGTGCCAGCAGTTCCACAGCTTTCTTC. The genes are TRBV6-5 and TRBJ2-1; no clear D. Germline V gives CDR1 MNHEY, CDR2 SVGAGI. V lost 4 bases, J lost 16 bases, and 8 bases lay in between. The CDR3 extends over 9 amino acids.

V usage is TRBV29-1 and J usage is TRBJ2-2; 12 bases line up with TRBD2. This CDR3 is built from 15 residues. The V gene end was trimmed by 8 bases and the J gene end by 5 bases; junction bases not matched to a gene: 9. CDR1 is SQVTM, CDR2 ANQGSEA, per germline. The DNA for the CDR3 is TGCAGCACCACGACTAGCGGGAGTGGAACCGGGGAGCTGTTTTTT. It encodes CSTTTSGSGTGELFF.

Of note for this clone: At the DNA level, this CDR3 is encoded by other sequences in the same sample as well. The chain couples TRBV4-3 to TRBJ2-3; D is unclear. Between the trimmed V and J ends, which lost 0 bases and 4 bases, there was a span of 8 bases. There are 14 residues in the CDR3. Germline CDR1 is LGHNA and CDR2 is YSLEER. In DNA form, the CDR3 reads TGCGCCAGCAGCCAAGATCTGGCAGCAGATACGCAGTATTTT. It translates to CASSQDLAADTQYF.

This clone was recorded a few times. The J gene is TRBJ1-1, the V gene TRBV28; D remains unclear. The CDR3 spans 16 residues. Germline CDR1 MDHEN, CDR2 SYDVKM. V was cut by 2 bases and J by 5 bases, with 18 bases left in between. The CDR3 sequence: CASSLRIRGGKTEAFF. Written as DNA, the CDR3 is TGTGCCAGCAGTTTAAGAATCCGGGGTGGTAAAACTGAAGCTTTCTTT.

The V call is TRBV7-9, the J call TRBJ2-7; D assignment may be TRBD1 or TRBD2 (6 bases each). The CDR3 contains 15 residues. V lost 5 bases and J lost 3, with 17 bases in between. CDR1 and CDR2 from the germline V gene are SEHNR and FQNEAQ (reference sequence). The CDR3 protein is CASSGRDKGFYEQYF. The CDR3 coding sequence is TGTGCCAGCAGCGGGCGGGACAAAGGATTCTACGAGCAGTACTTC.

V and J are TRBV27 and TRBJ2-1; TRBD2 agrees at 7 bases. Looked up from germline, CDR1 is MNHEY and CDR2 is SMNVEV (reference sequence). This CDR3 has 14 residues. Trimming cost V 4 bases and J 9 bases; bases outside gene matches: 9. The CDR3 nucleotides are TGTGCCAGCAGTTCCCGACTAGCTGGTGGTGAGCAGTTCTTC. Translated, it gives CASSSRLAGGEQFF.

V gene TRBV5-1 combines with J gene TRBJ2-3, with 9 positions matching TRBD2. This CDR3 is 19 amino acids long. Germline V gives CDR1 SGHRS, CDR2 YFSETQ. J gave up 0 bases and V 1 base, and 12 bases lay outside the gene matches. CDR3 DNA sequence: TGCGCCAGCAGCTTGCCAGCGGGGGGCGCCCCCGATAGCACAGATACGCAGTATTTT. It translates to CASSLPAGGAPDSTDTQYF.

This CDR3 reads CASSFVQIGTIGQFF. The CDR3 nucleotides are TGTGCCAGCAGTTTTGTCCAAATCGGGACAATCGGGCAGTTCTTC. V gene TRBV28 combines with J gene TRBJ2-1, with D possibly matching TRBD1 (6 bases). Germline CDR1 and CDR2: MDHEN and SYDVKM. This CDR3 region has 15 residues. V dropped 3 bases and J dropped 12 bases, with 21 bases sitting between them.

The J gene is TRBJ2-3, the V gene TRBV5-1, with D perhaps matching TRBD2 (5 bases). This CDR3 comprises 15 residues. Germline V CDR1 and CDR2: SGHRS, YFSETQ. V was shortened by 6 bases and J by 0 bases, with 14 bases between the two germline ends. The CDR3 loop reads CASIRGSRSTDTQYF. DNA for the CDR3: TGCGCCAGCATCCGAGGGTCCCGAAGCACAGATACGCAGTATTTT. Variable domain in full (rest from reference TRBV5-1 and TRBJ2-3): KAGVTQTPRYLIKTRGQQVTLSCSPISGHRSVSWYQQTPGQGLQFLFEYFSETQRNKGNFPGRFSGRQFSNSRSEMNVSTLELGDSALYLCASIRGSRSTDTQYFGPGTRLTVL.

The genes are TRBV2 and TRBJ1-4; weak D call: TRBD1 (5 bases). Looked up from germline, CDR1 is SNHLY and CDR2 is FYNNEI. V was cut by 3 bases and J by 4 bases, with 12 bases left in between. The CDR3 length is 15 residues. CDR3 loop: CASSDAGLINEKLFF. DNA of the CDR3: TGTGCCAGCAGTGATGCGGGACTCATTAATGAAAAACTGTTTTTT.

The chain joins TRBV19 to TRBJ1-2; TRBD1 matches at 7 bases. The V gene end was trimmed by 5 bases and the J gene end by 4 bases; junction bases not matched to a gene: 10. There are 15 residues in the CDR3. Germline values: CDR1 LNHDA, CDR2 SQIVND (reference sequence). The CDR3 sequence is CASSVLGDSRYGYTF. In DNA form, the CDR3 reads TGTGCCAGTAGTGTCCTAGGGGACAGTCGCTATGGCTACACCTTC.

This clone showed up just a few times. This sequence joins TRBV5-4 and TRBJ2-2; TRBD1 matches at 10 bases. CDR3 length equals 17 residues. Looked up from germline, CDR1 is SGHNT and CDR2 is YYREEE (reference sequence). Losses at the gene ends were 4 bases for V and 0 bases for J; bases not matched to a gene: 6. The CDR3 reads CASSPDRGASNTGELFF. The CDR3 bases are TGTGCCAGCAGCCCGGACAGGGGGGCCTCGAACACCGGGGAGCTGTTTTTT.

V gene TRBV4-3 combines with J gene TRBJ2-3, with TRBD1 matching 7 bases. The length of the CDR3 is 16 residues. The ends lost 4 bases at V and 0 bases at J; junction bases unmatched: 7. Germline V gene sequence: CDR1 LGHNA, CDR2 YSLEER. The CDR3 here is CASSLNRDSSTDTQYF. Here the CDR3 DNA reads TGCGCCAGCAGCCTGAACCGGGACAGTAGCACAGATACGCAGTATTTT.

This chain links TRBV5-1 with TRBJ2-7; 11 positions match TRBD1. The V gene's germline CDR1 is SGHRS and CDR2 YFSETQ. The V gene end was trimmed by 4 bases and the J gene end by 6 bases; junction bases not matched to a gene: 3. CDR3 length: 13 residues. The DNA of the CDR3 is TGCGCCAGCAGCGGACAGGGGGCGAGCGAGCAGTACTTC. Protein product: CASSGQGASEQYF.